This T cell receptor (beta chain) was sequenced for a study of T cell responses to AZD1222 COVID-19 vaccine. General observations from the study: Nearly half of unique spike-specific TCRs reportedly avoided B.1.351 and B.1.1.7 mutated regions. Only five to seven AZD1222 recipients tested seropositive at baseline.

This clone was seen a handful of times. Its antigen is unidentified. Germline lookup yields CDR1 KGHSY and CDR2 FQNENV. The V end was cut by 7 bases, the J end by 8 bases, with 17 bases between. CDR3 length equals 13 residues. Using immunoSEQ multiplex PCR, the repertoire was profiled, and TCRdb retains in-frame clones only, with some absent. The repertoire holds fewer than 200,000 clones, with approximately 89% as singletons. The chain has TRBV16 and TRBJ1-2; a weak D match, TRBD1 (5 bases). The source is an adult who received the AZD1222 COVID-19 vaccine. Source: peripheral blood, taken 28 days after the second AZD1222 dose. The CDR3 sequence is CASTQTRGRGYTF. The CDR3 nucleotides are TGTGCCAGCACCCAGACAAGGGGTAGAGGCTACACCTTC.